This TCR beta chain was obtained from a study of blood T cell repertoires in COVID-19. Produced via immunoSEQ multiplex PCR; TCRdb's table is partial and in-frame only. The table shows roughly 210,000 clones, with about 85% occurring only once. The germline V and J ends were trimmed by 4 bases and 4 bases, with 11 bases remaining between them. CDR1 is KGHSH, CDR2 LQKENI, per germline. The CDR3 runs 14 residues. Sequencing was done on a sample of peripheral blood. The receptor was isolated from a man between 65 and 80 years old with acute or convalescent COVID-19. The chain carries TRBV18 and TRBJ1-3, with D possibly being TRBD1 (5 bases). CDR3 in DNA: TGTGCCAGCTCACTTGACAGCCCCGGAAACACCATATATTTT. Translating gives CASSLDSPGNTIYF.